These 2 T cell receptor beta chains were all obtained from the same sample, sequenced in a study of radiation and T cells in renal cell carcinoma. Sequencing used immunoSEQ multiplex PCR; TCRdb keeps in-frame clones, though not all of them. The sample shows 120,000 to 150,000 clones, about 88% of them seen only once. Time point given: baseline pretreatment blood. Regarding treatment: 15 Gy SBRT to primary tumor, nephrectomy 4 weeks later. The sequences come from blood, collected from a patient whose treatment included radiotherapy and nephrectomy. These receptor sequences come from a woman aged 70-85 years with renal cell carcinoma.

This chain uses TRBV5-6 with TRBJ1-6, with D possibly matching TRBD1 (6 bases). V was cut by 4 bases and J by 8 bases, with 7 bases left in between. From germline, CDR1 is SGHDT and CDR2 YYEEEE. CDR3 length: 12 amino acids. The CDR3 nucleotides read TGTGCCAGCAGCAGGACAGATTCACCCCTCCACTTT. It yields the protein CASSRTDSPLHF.

This chain connects TRBV28 to TRBJ1-1; TRBD1 might be the D (6 bases). V was cut by 8 bases and J by 6 bases, with 13 bases left in between. The germline V gene has CDR1 MDHEN and CDR2 SYDVKM. This CDR3 comprises 12 residues. CDR3 residues: CASVGGLSEAFF. The CDR3 nucleotides read TGTGCCAGCGTGGGGGGGCTATCTGAAGCTTTCTTT.